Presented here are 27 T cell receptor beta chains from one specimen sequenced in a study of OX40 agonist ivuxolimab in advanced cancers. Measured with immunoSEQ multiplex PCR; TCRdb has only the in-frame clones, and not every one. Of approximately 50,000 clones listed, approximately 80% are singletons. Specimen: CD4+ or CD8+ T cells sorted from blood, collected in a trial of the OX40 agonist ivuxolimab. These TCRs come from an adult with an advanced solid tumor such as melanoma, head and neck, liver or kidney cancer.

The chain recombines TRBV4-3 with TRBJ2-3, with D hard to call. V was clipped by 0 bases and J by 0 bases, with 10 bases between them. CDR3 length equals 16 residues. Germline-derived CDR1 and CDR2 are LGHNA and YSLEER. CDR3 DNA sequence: TGCGCCAGCAGCCAAGACTACCATGTTAGCACAGATACGCAGTATTTT. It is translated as CASSQDYHVSTDTQYF.

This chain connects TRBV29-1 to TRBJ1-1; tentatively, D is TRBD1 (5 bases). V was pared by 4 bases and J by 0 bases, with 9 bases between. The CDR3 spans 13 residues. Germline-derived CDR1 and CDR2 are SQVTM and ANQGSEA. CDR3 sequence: CSVVPDMNTEAFF. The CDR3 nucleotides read TGCAGCGTTGTGCCGGACATGAACACTGAAGCTTTCTTT. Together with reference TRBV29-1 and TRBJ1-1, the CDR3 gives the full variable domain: SAVISQKPSRDICQRGTSLTIQCQVDSQVTMMFWYRQQPGQSLTLIATANQGSEATYESGFVIDKFPISRPNLTFSTLTVSNMSPEDSSIYLCSVVPDMNTEAFFGQGTRLTVV.

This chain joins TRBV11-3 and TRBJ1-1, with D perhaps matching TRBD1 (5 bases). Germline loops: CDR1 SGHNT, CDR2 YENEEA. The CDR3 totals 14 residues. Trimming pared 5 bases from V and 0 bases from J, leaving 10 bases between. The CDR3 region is CASSKTAMNTEAFF. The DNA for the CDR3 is TGTGCCAGCAGCAAGACAGCCATGAACACTGAAGCTTTCTTT.

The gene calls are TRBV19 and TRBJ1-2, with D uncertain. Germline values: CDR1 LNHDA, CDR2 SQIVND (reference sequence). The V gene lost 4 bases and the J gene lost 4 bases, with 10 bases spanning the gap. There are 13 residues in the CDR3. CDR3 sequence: CASSTSDGYGYTF. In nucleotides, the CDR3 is TGTGCCAGTAGTACCTCGGACGGCTATGGCTACACCTTC. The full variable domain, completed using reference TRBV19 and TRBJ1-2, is DGGITQSPKYLFRKEGQNVTLSCEQNLNHDAMYWYRQDPGQGLRLIYYSQIVNDFQKGDIAEGYSVSREKKESFPLTVTSAQKNPTAFYLCASSTSDGYGYTFGSGTRLTVV.

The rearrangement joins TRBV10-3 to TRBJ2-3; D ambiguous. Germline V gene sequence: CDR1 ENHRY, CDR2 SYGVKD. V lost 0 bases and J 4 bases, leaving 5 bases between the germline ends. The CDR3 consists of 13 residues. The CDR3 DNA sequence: TGTGCCATCAGTGAGTCGACCGCAGATACGCAGTATTTT. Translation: CAISESTADTQYF.

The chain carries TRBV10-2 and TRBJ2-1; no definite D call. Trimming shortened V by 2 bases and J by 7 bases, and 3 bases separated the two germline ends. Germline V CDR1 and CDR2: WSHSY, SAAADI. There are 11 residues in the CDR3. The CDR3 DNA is TGCGCCAGCAGTGAGCTTAATGAGCAGTTCTTC. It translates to CASSELNEQFF.

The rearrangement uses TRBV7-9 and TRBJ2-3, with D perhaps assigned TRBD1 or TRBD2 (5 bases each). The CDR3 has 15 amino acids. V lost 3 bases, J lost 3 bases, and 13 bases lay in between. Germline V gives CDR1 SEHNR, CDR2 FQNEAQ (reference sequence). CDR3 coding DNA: TGTGCCAGCAGCTTTAGACGGGACGGGACAGATACGCAGTATTTT. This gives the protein CASSFRRDGTDTQYF.

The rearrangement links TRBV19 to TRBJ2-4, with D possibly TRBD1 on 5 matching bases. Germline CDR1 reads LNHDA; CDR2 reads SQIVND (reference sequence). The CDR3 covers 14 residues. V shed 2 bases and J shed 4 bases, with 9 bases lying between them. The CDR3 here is CASSISQGKNIQYF. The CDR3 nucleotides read TGTGCCAGTAGTATAAGTCAGGGTAAAAACATTCAGTACTTC. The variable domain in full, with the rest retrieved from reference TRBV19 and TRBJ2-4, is DGGITQSPKYLFRKEGQNVTLSCEQNLNHDAMYWYRQDPGQGLRLIYYSQIVNDFQKGDIAEGYSVSREKKESFPLTVTSAQKNPTAFYLCASSISQGKNIQYFGAGTRLSVL.

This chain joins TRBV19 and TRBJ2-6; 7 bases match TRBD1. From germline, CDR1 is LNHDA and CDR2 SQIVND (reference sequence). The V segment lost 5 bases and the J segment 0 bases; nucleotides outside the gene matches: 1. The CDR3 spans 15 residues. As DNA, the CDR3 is TGTGCCAGTAGTCACAGGGGCTCTGGGGCCAACGTCCTGACTTTC. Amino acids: CASSHRGSGANVLTF. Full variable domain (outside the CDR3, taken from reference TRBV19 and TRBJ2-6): DGGITQSPKYLFRKEGQNVTLSCEQNLNHDAMYWYRQDPGQGLRLIYYSQIVNDFQKGDIAEGYSVSREKKESFPLTVTSAQKNPTAFYLCASSHRGSGANVLTFGAGSRLTVL.

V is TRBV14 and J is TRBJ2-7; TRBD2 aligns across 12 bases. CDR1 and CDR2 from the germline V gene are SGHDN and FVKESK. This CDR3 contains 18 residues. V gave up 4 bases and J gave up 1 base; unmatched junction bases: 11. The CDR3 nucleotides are TGTGCCAGCAGCCGGACTAGCGGGAAGGGTTCCTTTTCCTACGAGCAGTACTTC. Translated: CASSRTSGKGSFSYEQYF. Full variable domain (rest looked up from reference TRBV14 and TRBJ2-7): EAGVTQFPSHSVIEKGQTVTLRCDPISGHDNLYWYRRVMGKEIKFLLHFVKESKQDESGMPNNRFLAERTGGTYSTLKVQPAELEDSGVYFCASSRTSGKGSFSYEQYFGPGTRLTVT.

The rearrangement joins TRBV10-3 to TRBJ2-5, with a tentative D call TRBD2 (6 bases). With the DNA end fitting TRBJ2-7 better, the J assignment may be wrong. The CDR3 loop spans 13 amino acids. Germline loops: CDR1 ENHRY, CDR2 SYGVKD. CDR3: CAISPEGLYEQYF. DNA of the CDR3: TGTGCCATCAGTCCCGAGGGACTCTACGAGCAGTACTTC.

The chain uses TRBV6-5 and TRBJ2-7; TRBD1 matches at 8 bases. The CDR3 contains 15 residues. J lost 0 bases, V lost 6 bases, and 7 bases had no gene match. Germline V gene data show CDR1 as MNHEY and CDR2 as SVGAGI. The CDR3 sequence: CASRPGQAGSYEQYF. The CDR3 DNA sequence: TGTGCCAGCAGACCGGGACAGGCCGGCTCCTACGAGCAGTACTTC.

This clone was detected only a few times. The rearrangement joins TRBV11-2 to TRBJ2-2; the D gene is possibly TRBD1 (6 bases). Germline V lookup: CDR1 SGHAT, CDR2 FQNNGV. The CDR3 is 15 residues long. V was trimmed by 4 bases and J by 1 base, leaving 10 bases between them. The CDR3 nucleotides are TGTGCCAGCAGCTCGATGACAGGGAACACCGGGGAGCTGTTTTTT. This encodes CASSSMTGNTGELFF. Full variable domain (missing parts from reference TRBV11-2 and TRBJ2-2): EAGVAQSPRYKIIEKRQSVAFWCNPISGHATLYWYQQILGQGPKLLIQFQNNGVVDDSQLPKDRFSAERLKGVDSTLKIQPAKLEDSAVYLCASSSMTGNTGELFFGEGSRLTVL.

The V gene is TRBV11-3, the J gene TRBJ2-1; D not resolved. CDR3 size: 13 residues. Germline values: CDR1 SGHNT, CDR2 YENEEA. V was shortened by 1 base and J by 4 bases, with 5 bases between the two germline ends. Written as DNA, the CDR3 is TGTGCCAGCAGCTTAGCATCTTACAATGAGCAGTTCTTC. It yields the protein CASSLASYNEQFF. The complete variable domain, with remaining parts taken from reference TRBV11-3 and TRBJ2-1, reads EAGVVQSPRYKIIEKKQPVAFWCNPISGHNTLYWYLQNLGQGPELLIRYENEEAVDDSQLPKDRFSAERLKGVDSTLKIQPAELGDSAVYLCASSLASYNEQFFGPGTRLTVL.

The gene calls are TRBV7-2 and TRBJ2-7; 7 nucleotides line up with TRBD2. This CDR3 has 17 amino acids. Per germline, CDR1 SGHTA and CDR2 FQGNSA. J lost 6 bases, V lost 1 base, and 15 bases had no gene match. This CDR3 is CASSLGAGSGGVREQYF. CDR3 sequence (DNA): TGTGCCAGCAGCTTAGGTGCAGGGTCGGGGGGAGTACGCGAGCAGTACTTC.

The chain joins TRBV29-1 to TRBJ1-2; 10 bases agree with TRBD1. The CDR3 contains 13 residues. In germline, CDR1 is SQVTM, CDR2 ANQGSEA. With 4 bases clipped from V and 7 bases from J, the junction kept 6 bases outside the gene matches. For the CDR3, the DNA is TGCAGCGTTGTCCGACAGGGGGCCGGTGGCTACACCTTC. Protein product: CSVVRQGAGGYTF.

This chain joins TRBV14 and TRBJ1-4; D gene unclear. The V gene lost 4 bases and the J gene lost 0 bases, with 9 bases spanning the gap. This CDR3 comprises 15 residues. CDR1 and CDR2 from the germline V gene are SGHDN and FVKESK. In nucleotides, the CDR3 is TGTGCCAGCAGCCGGCGGGGTGCAACTAATGAAAAACTGTTTTTT. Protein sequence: CASSRRGATNEKLFF.

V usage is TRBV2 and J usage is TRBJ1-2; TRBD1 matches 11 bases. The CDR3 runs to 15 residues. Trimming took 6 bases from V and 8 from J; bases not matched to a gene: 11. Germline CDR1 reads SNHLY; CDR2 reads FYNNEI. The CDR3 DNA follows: TGTGCCAGCAGCGAGGACAGGGGGCGTGGGGAGGGCTACACCTTC. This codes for CASSEDRGRGEGYTF.

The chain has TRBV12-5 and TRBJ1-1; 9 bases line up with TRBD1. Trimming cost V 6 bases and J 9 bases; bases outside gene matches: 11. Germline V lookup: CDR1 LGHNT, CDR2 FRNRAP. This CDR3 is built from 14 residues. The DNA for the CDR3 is TGTGCTAGTGGCTCCGGGACAGGGTCGTCGAAAGCTTTCTTT. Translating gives CASGSGTGSSKAFF.

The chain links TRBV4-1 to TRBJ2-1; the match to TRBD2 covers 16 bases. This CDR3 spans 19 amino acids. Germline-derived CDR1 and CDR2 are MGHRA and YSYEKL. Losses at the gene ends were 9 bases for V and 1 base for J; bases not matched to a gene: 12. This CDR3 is CASRPLGTSGGESYNEQFF. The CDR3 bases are TGCGCCAGTAGACCCCTTGGGACTAGCGGGGGGGAGTCCTACAATGAGCAGTTCTTC.

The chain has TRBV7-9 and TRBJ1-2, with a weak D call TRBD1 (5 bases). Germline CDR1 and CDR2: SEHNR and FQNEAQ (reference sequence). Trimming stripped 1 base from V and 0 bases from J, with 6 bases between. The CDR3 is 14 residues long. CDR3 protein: CASSLVTANYGYTF. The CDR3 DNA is TGTGCCAGCAGCTTAGTGACAGCTAACTATGGCTACACCTTC.

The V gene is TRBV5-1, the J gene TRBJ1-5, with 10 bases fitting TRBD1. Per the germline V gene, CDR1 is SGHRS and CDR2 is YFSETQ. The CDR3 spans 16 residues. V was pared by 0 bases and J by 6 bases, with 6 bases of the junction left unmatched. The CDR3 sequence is CASSLGGQGSGQPQHF. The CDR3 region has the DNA TGCGCCAGCAGCTTGGGGGGACAGGGGAGCGGTCAGCCCCAGCATTTT.

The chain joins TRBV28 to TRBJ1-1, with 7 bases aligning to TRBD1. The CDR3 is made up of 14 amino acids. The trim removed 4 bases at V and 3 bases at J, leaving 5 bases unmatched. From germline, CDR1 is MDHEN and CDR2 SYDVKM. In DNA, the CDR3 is TGTGCCAGCAGTTCCGCAGGGGGGCACACTGAAGCTTTCTTT. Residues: CASSSAGGHTEAFF.

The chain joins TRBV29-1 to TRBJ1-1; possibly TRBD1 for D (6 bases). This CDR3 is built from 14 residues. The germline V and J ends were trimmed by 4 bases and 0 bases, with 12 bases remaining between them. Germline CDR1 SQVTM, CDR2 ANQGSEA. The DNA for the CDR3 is TGCAGCGTTGTGCAGGGGAATATGAACACTGAAGCTTTCTTT. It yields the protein CSVVQGNMNTEAFF.

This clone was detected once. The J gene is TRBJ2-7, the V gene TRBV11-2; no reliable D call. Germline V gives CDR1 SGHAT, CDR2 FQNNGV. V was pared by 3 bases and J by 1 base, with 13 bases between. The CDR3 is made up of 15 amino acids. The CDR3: CASSFTLGWSYEQYF. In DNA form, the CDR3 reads TGTGCCAGCAGCTTTACCCTGGGGTGGTCCTACGAGCAGTACTTC.

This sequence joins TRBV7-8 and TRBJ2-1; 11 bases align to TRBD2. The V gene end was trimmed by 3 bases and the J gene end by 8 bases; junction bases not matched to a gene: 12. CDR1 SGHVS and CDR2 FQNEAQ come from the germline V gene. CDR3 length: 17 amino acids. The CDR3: CASSLDFELAGVYEQFF. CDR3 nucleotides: TGTGCCAGCAGCTTGGACTTCGAACTAGCGGGAGTCTATGAGCAGTTCTTC.

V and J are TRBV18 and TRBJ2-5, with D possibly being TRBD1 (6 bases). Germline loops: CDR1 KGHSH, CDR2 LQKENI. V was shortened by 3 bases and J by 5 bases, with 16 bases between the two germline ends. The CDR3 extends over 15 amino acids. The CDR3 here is CASSPLRGAGETQYF. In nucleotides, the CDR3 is TGTGCCAGCTCACCCCTCAGGGGCGCAGGGGAGACCCAGTACTTC.